The 21 T cell receptor beta chains in this list originate from one sample, sequenced in a study of cytomegalovirus exposure and HLA in healthy donors. Vbeta (60) and Jbeta (13) primers were used in the PCR. Libraries were prepared by immunoSEQ multiplex PCR; TCRdb keeps only in-frame clonotypes and omits some of them. Among about 120,000 clones listed, around three quarters were seen once. Sample: PBMCs. These receptors were taken from a man younger than 30 in good health and CMV-seropositive.

The chain joins TRBV29-1 to TRBJ2-5; D gene uncertain. CDR1 and CDR2 from the germline V gene are SQVTM and ANQGSEA. The CDR3 totals 11 residues. The V end was cut by 7 bases, the J end by 5 bases, with 11 bases between. CDR3 region: CSAFTVETQYF. The CDR3 nucleotides read TGCAGCGCTTTCACGGTTGAGACCCAGTACTTC.

This rearrangement joins TRBV5-1 to TRBJ2-7; no clear D gene. The germline V gene has CDR1 SGHRS and CDR2 YFSETQ. V dropped 4 bases and J dropped 2 bases, with 10 bases sitting between them. CDR3 length equals 13 residues. In nucleotides, the CDR3 is TGCGCCAGCAGCCTGGTTGTCACCTACGAGCAGTACTTC. Encoded protein: CASSLVVTYEQYF.

This clone has more than one count but fewer than ten. The rearrangement links TRBV19 to TRBJ1-1, with TRBD1 identical over 9 bases. CDR1 is LNHDA and CDR2 is SQIVND in the germline V gene (reference sequence). CDR3 size: 11 residues. The ends lost 3 bases at V and 13 bases at J; junction bases unmatched: 3. The CDR3 DNA is TGTGCCAGTAGTATCGGGACAGGGCTTTTCTTT. This encodes CASSIGTGLFF. The whole variable domain, filled in from reference TRBV19 and TRBJ1-1, reads DGGITQSPKYLFRKEGQNVTLSCEQNLNHDAMYWYRQDPGQGLRLIYYSQIVNDFQKGDIAEGYSVSREKKESFPLTVTSAQKNPTAFYLCASSIGTGLFFGQGTRLTVV.

This clone was seen just once. The V gene is TRBV7-2, the J gene TRBJ1-1; D is ambiguous. The CDR3 loop spans 13 amino acids. V lost 3 bases, J lost 1 base, and 6 bases lay in between. The germline V gene encodes CDR1 SGHTA and CDR2 FQGNSA. CDR3 DNA sequence: TGTGCCAGCAGCTTCTTTCGGAACACTGAAGCTTTCTTT. It specifies CASSFFRNTEAFF.

The chain couples TRBV5-1 to TRBJ2-3; D remains ambiguous. This CDR3 contains 18 residues. CDR1 is SGHRS and CDR2 is YFSETQ in the germline V gene. Trimming shortened V by 2 bases and J by 4 bases, and 23 bases separated the two germline ends. In DNA form, the CDR3 reads TGCGCCAGCAGCTTTGGCCCCCCCCGGGTCTTAAAGTCAGATACGCAGTATTTT. Its translation is CASSFGPPRVLKSDTQYF.

The V call is TRBV7-2, the J call TRBJ2-7, with 8 nucleotides matching TRBD2. Germline-derived CDR1 and CDR2 are SGHTA and FQGNSA. With V trimmed by 4 bases and J by 6 bases, 8 bases remained unmatched. This CDR3 has 14 amino acids. The CDR3 loop reads CASSSARGGREQYF. The CDR3 nucleotides are TGTGCCAGCAGCTCAGCACGGGGGGGCCGCGAGCAGTACTTC.

About this clone itself: At one boundary the junction diverges from the germline segment, which might be a read error. The chain recombines TRBV7-9 with TRBJ2-7; 8 positions agree with TRBD2. Germline V gene sequence: CDR1 SEHNR, CDR2 FQNEAQ (reference sequence). This CDR3 is 16 amino acids long. The CDR3 loop is CSSSLAGHGLAYEQYF. CDR3 DNA sequence: TGTTCCAGCAGCTTAGCGGGACACGGATTAGCCTACGAGCAGTACTTC.

The chain has TRBV28 and TRBJ2-5, with D possibly matching TRBD1 (6 bases). CDR1 is MDHEN and CDR2 is SYDVKM in the germline V gene. The CDR3 runs 13 residues. V was pared by 5 bases and J by 5 bases, with 12 bases between. CDR3: CASSRQAVETQYF. The CDR3 DNA reads TGTGCCAGCAGTCGACAGGCGGTGGAGACCCAGTACTTC.

The chain is built from TRBV7-9 and TRBJ1-1; D is unclear. The germline V gene has CDR1 SEHNR and CDR2 FQNEAQ (reference sequence). The CDR3 runs 11 residues. V shed 4 bases and J shed 7 bases, with 7 bases lying between them. The DNA for the CDR3 is TGTGCCAGCAGCTCGCGGGTTGAAGCTTTCTTT. This gives the protein CASSSRVEAFF.

The V and J genes are TRBV6-5 and TRBJ2-7; 8 bases map to TRBD1. V was pared by 4 bases and J by 6 bases, with 8 bases of the junction left unmatched. CDR1 and CDR2 (germline): MNHEY, SVGAGI. The CDR3 is 14 amino acids. The CDR3 DNA sequence: TGTGCCAGCAGTTGGACCGGGACAGGAGCCGAGCAGTACTTC. This sequence encodes CASSWTGTGAEQYF.

This clone appeared a single time. The chain joins TRBV5-1 to TRBJ2-1, with TRBD1 identical over 7 bases. The CDR3 covers 16 residues. J lost 0 bases, V lost 2 bases, and 5 bases had no gene match. The germline V gene has CDR1 SGHRS and CDR2 YFSETQ. CDR3 nucleotide sequence: TGCGCCAGCAGCTTTGGGGACAGAAGCTCCTACAATGAGCAGTTCTTC. It is translated as CASSFGDRSSYNEQFF.

V gene TRBV19 combines with J gene TRBJ2-5, with 12 bases that match TRBD1. The CDR3 extends over 16 amino acids. In germline, CDR1 is LNHDA, CDR2 SQIVND (reference sequence). J gave up 7 bases and V 2 bases, and 8 bases lay outside the gene matches. CDR3 coding DNA: TGTGCCAGTAGTATAACCGGGACAGGGGGCGTTGGGACCCAGTACTTC. Translating gives CASSITGTGGVGTQYF.

The chain uses TRBV6-6 and TRBJ1-5, with D unclear. This CDR3 is 12 amino acids long. Germline CDR1 MNHNY, CDR2 SVGAGI (reference sequence). Deletions cut 2 bases from V and 5 bases from J, with 4 bases between. CDR3 sequence (DNA): TGTGCCAGCAGTTACGAGCATCAGCCCCAGCATTTT. Translating it yields CASSYEHQPQHF.

This clone appeared a single time. The V call is TRBV5-1, the J call TRBJ1-2; D not resolved. The CDR3 spans 13 residues. The ends were cut back, 4 bases at V and 8 bases at J, with 15 bases in the middle. Germline V gene sequence: CDR1 SGHRS, CDR2 YFSETQ. This CDR3 reads CASSPSTHYGYTF. DNA for the CDR3: TGCGCCAGCAGCCCATCGACTCATTACGGCTACACCTTC.

This sequence joins TRBV27 and TRBJ1-2; D remains unclear. CDR1 MNHEY and CDR2 SMNVEV come from the germline V gene (reference sequence). The V and J ends lost 3 bases and 8 bases respectively, with 13 bases between them. The CDR3 loop spans 13 amino acids. Here the CDR3 reads CASSFSLAEGYTF. For the CDR3, the DNA is TGTGCCAGCAGTTTTAGTTTGGCGGAAGGCTACACCTTC.

This clone was detected a few times. V usage is TRBV6-1 and J usage is TRBJ2-3, with 8 bases aligning to TRBD2. Looked up from germline, CDR1 is MNHNS and CDR2 is SASEGT. V gave up 1 base and J gave up 1 base; unmatched junction bases: 4. The CDR3 sequence is 16 residues long. CDR3 DNA: TGTGCCAGCAGTGAAGGGCCAGCGGGAGGCACAGATACGCAGTATTTT. Translating it yields CASSEGPAGGTDTQYF.

The chain couples TRBV6-6 to TRBJ2-1, with D possibly matching TRBD1 (7 bases). Germline lookup yields CDR1 MNHNY and CDR2 SVGAGI (reference sequence). The CDR3 spans 13 residues. Trimming removed 6 bases from V and 7 bases from J, with 13 bases in between. The CDR3 region is CASRTQGRNEQFF. In DNA, the CDR3 is TGTGCCAGCAGGACACAGGGGAGGAATGAGCAGTTCTTC.

The CDR3 is CASRLAGGTSGANVLTF. DNA for the CDR3: TGTGCCAGCAGGCTAGCGGGGGGGACCTCTGGGGCCAACGTCCTGACTTTC. The chain carries TRBV27 and TRBJ2-6; TRBD2 matches at 12 bases. J lost 0 bases, V lost 6 bases, and 3 bases had no gene match. The CDR3 is 17 amino acids. The germline V gene encodes CDR1 MNHEY and CDR2 SMNVEV (reference sequence).

This clone occurred once. The chain uses TRBV30 and TRBJ1-2, with D perhaps TRBD1 (5 bases). V lost 8 bases to trimming and J lost 2 bases, with 12 bases between them. The germline V gene encodes CDR1 GTSNPN and CDR2 SVGIG (reference sequence). CDR3 length equals 12 residues. The CDR3, as DNA: TGTGCCCAAGGACACCTGAACTATGGCTACACCTTC. Translation gives CAQGHLNYGYTF. The variable domain in full, with the rest retrieved from reference TRBV30 and TRBJ1-2, is SQTIHQWPATLVQPVGSPLSLECTVEGTSNPNLYWYRQAAGRGLQLLFYSVGIGQISSEVPQNLSASRPQDRQFILSSKKLLLSDSGFYLCAQGHLNYGYTFGSGTRLTVV.

V gene TRBV18 combines with J gene TRBJ1-1; TRBD1 matches at 7 bases. This CDR3 spans 13 amino acids. V shed 5 bases and J 5 bases; nucleotides not matched to a gene: 5. Germline loops: CDR1 KGHSH, CDR2 LQKENI. This CDR3 is CASSGDSRTEAFF. The CDR3 nucleotides read TGTGCCAGCTCAGGGGACAGTAGGACTGAAGCTTTCTTT.

This chain connects TRBV28 to TRBJ1-4; 9 bases are shared with TRBD1. With V trimmed by 6 bases and J by 8 bases, 13 bases remained unmatched. Germline V CDR1 and CDR2: MDHEN, SYDVKM. The length of the CDR3 is 16 residues. The CDR3 nucleotides read TGTGCCAGCAGCTCACCGGGACAGGGTCCTCGGGAAAAACTGTTTTTT. This encodes CASSSPGQGPREKLFF.